These 6 T cell receptor beta chains were all obtained from the same sample, sequenced in a study of shared clonotypes between healthy human individuals. The naive CD8 population came from CD45RO-negative cells selected for CCR7, without terminally differentiated effector memory CD45RA+ cells. The method was immunoSEQ multiplex PCR; TCRdb's version includes in-frame clones alone and lacks a portion of them. The sample shows 750,000 to 1,000,000 clones, 90% to 95% of them seen only once. The sequencing sample was made of naive CD8+ T cells sorted from blood. The receptors come from a man aged 30-40 years in good health.

This clone was observed a few times. This chain joins TRBV6-1 and TRBJ1-5, with D hard to call. The CDR3 is made up of 13 amino acids. V was trimmed by 7 bases and J by 7 bases, leaving 14 bases between them. Germline loops: CDR1 MNHNS, CDR2 SASEGT. CDR3 residues: CASTPKGPQPQHF. CDR3 DNA: TGTGCCAGCACCCCGAAGGGTCCCCAGCCCCAGCATTTT.

The chain employs TRBV6-5 and TRBJ1-5; TRBD1 might be the D (6 bases). The CDR3 is 14 residues long. CDR1 and CDR2 from the germline V gene are MNHEY and SVGAGI. Trimming removed 6 bases at V and 7 bases at J, with 16 bases between. This chain's CDR3 is CASSVTGIGQPQHF. Here the CDR3 DNA reads TGTGCCAGCAGCGTCACAGGGATAGGGCAGCCCCAGCATTTT.

This clone was observed once. The genes are TRBV19 and TRBJ1-5; 9 bases are shared with TRBD1. The CDR3 is made up of 16 amino acids. V dropped 9 bases and J dropped 3; count of bases not matched to a gene: 12. Germline CDR1 is LNHDA and CDR2 is SQIVND (reference sequence). CDR3 protein: CASHGTGTLHNQPQHF. CDR3 in DNA: TGTGCCAGCCACGGGACAGGGACCCTTCACAATCAGCCCCAGCATTTT.

The CDR3 bases are TGTGCCAGCAGCGTCTGGACGGATTCCTACGAGCAGTACTTC. Protein product: CASSVWTDSYEQYF. V gene TRBV9 combines with J gene TRBJ2-7; D is uncertain. Germline CDR1 SGDLS, CDR2 YYNGEE. Deletions cut 2 bases from V and 1 base from J, with 10 bases between. The CDR3 runs to 14 residues.

The rearrangement uses TRBV6-5 and TRBJ2-7; perhaps TRBD2 as D (5 bases). CDR1 is MNHEY and CDR2 is SVGAGI in the germline V gene. The CDR3 has 14 amino acids. With 5 bases removed from V and 3 bases from J, the gap between germline ends came to 14 bases. CDR3 residues: CASSPRTAYYEQYF. Written as DNA, the CDR3 is TGTGCCAGCAGTCCTAGGACTGCCTACTACGAGCAGTACTTC.

The rearrangement links TRBV14 to TRBJ2-1; TRBD1 agrees at 9 bases. In germline, CDR1 is SGHDN, CDR2 FVKESK. The ends lost 0 bases at V and 2 bases at J; junction bases unmatched: 11. The CDR3 length is 19 residues. Here the CDR3 DNA reads TGTGCCAGCAGCCAAGATTGGGACAGGGTAGTTGGGGCCTACAATGAGCAGTTCTTC. Translation: CASSQDWDRVVGAYNEQFF.